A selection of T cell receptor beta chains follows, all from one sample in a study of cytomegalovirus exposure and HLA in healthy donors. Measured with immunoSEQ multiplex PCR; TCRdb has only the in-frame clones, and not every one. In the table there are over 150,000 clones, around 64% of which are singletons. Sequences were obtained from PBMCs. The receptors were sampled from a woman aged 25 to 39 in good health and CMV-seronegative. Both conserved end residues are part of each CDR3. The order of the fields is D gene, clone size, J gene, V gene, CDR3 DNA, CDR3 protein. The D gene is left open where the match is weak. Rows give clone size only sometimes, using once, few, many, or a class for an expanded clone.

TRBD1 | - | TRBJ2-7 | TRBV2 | TGTGCCAGCAGTACCGGGACAGGGGACTACGAGCAGTACTTC | CASSTGTGDYEQYF
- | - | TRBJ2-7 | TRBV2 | TGTGCCAGCAGTGAAATGTCCGAGCAGTACTTC | CASSEMSEQYF
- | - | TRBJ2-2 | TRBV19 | TGTGCCAGTAGTATGGCTTCTCCCCCCACCGGGGAGCTGTTTTTT | CASSMASPPTGELFF
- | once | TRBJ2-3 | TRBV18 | TGTGCCAGCTCACCACGGGGCGTAGGCACAGATACGCAGTATTTT | CASSPRGVGTDTQYF
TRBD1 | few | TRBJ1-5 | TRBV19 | TGTGCCAGTAGTATAGATCAAGGGACAGGGGGCGTTCAGCCCCAGCATTTT | CASSIDQGTGGVQPQHF
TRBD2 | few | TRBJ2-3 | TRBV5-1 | TGCGCCAGCAGCCGCCGTGGACTAGCATCGGATACGCAGTATTTT | CASSRRGLASDTQYF
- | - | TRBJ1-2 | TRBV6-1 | TGTGCCAGCAGTGAAACAGGCCCGTATGGCTACACCTTC | CASSETGPYGYTF
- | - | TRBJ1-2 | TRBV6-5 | TGTGCCAGCACTCGACAGCCACCCTATGGCTACACCTTC | CASTRQPPYGYTF
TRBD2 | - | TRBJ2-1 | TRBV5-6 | TGTGCCAGCAGCTTGCGGCGGGAGGGCCTTAGGTCGGAGTTCTTC | CASSLRREGLRSEFF
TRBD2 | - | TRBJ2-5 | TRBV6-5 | TGTGCCAGCAGTGTGCGGGGGAGAGAGGAGACCCAGTACTTC | CASSVRGREETQYF
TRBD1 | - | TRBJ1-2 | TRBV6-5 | TGTGCCAGCAGTTACGGGACAGGGATCGATGGCTACACCTTC | CASSYGTGIDGYTF
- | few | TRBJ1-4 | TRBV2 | TGTGCCAGCAATAAACAGGGAACTAATGAAAAACTGTTTTTT | CASNKQGTNEKLFF
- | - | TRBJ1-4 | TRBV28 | TGTGCCAGCACCCTTCGACAGGCGAATGAAAAACTGTTTTTT | CASTLRQANEKLFF
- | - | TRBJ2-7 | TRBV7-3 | TGTGCCAGCAGCTTAACGTTGGGGCCCAGTTACGAGCAGTACTTC | CASSLTLGPSYEQYF
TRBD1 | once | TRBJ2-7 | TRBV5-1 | TGCGCCAGCAGCCCACTTGGGACAGCAGAATACGAGCAGTACTTC | CASSPLGTAEYEQYF
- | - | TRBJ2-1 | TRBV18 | TGTGCCAGCTCACCACGGACTAAACAACACAATGAGCAGTTCTTC | CASSPRTKQHNEQFF
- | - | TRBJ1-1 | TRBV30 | TGTGCCTGGAGTCCGACTTCCACTGAAGCTTTCTTT | CAWSPTSTEAFF
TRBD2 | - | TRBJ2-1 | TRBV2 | TGTGCCAGCAGTGAATCGGGACTAGCGGATTACAATGAGCAGTTCTTC | CASSESGLADYNEQFF
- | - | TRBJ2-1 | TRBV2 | TGTGCCAGCAGGCCGGGCCCGACCGGGGTCAATGAGCAGTTCTTC | CASRPGPTGVNEQFF
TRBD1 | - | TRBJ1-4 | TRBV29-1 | TGCAGCGTAGAACCGGGACAGGGATCCCCAACTAATGAAAAACTGTTTTTT | CSVEPGQGSPTNEKLFF
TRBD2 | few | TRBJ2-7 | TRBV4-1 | TGCGCCAGCAGCTCCCTGCGGGGGGGGGTTTACGAGCAGTACTTC | CASSSLRGGVYEQYF
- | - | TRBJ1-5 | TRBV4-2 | TGTGCCAGCAGCCAAGGGTTTGGGGGAGGTCAGCCCCAGCATTTT | CASSQGFGGGQPQHF
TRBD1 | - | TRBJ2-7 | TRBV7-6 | TGTGCCAGCAGCCCGGGACAGGGAGTCTACGAGCAGTACTTC | CASSPGQGVYEQYF
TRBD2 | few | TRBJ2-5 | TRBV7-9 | TGTGCCAGCAGCGCCTCGGGAGGGGGAGGAGGGGAGACCCAGTACTTC | CASSASGGGGGETQYF
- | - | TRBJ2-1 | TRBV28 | TGTGCCAGCAGTTTCAGAGGAAATGAGCAGTTCTTC | CASSFRGNEQFF
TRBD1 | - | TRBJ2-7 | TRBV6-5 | TGTGCCAGCAGTTCGACCGGGACAGGCTACGAGCAGTACTTC | CASSSTGTGYEQYF
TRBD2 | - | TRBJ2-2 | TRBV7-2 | TGTGCCAGCAGCCCGGGACTAGGGGCCGGGGAGCTGTTTTTT | CASSPGLGAGELFF
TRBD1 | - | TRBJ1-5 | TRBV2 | TGTGCCAGCAGTCCGGACAGGAACCACAATCAGCCCCAGCATTTT | CASSPDRNHNQPQHF
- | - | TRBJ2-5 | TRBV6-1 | TGTGCCAGCAGGGCCCCCTGGTACTTC | CASRAPWYF
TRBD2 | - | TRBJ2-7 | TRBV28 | TGTGCCAGCGCCTTCGGGGGGGCGCGGGAGCAGTACTTC | CASAFGGAREQYF
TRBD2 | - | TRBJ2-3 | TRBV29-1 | TGCAGCGTTGAAGGCCTGACTAGCGGCACAGATACGCAGTATTTT | CSVEGLTSGTDTQYF
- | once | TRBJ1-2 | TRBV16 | TGTGCCAGCAGCCAATCGTGGGCAGTCAGCCCCTATGGCTACACCTTC | CASSQSWAVSPYGYTF
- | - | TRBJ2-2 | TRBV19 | TGTGCCAGTAGTACAGGGGGGTACACCGGGGAGCTGTTTTTT | CASSTGGYTGELFF
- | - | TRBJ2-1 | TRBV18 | TGTGCCAGCTCCCCAGGCCCAAGTAGAGGTGAGCAGTTCTTC | CASSPGPSRGEQFF
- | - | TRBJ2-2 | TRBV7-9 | TGTTCCAGCAGCGGGTATACAGGGAACACCGGGGAGCTGTTTTTT | CSSSGYTGNTGELFF
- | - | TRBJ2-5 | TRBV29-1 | TGCAGCGTTGTGGCCTCGTACGCCTTAGAGACCCAGTACTTC | CSVVASYALETQYF
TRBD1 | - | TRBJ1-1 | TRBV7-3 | TGTGCCAGCAGCTTGATGGACAGGGGGGCGAACACTGAAGCTTTCTTT | CASSLMDRGANTEAFF
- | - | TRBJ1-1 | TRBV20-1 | TGCAGTGCAAACAGCGGGGGAGAAGCTTTCTTT | CSANSGGEAFF
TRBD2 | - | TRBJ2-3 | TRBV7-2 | TGTGCCAGCAGCACTAGCGGGGGCACAGATACGCAGTATTTT | CASSTSGGTDTQYF
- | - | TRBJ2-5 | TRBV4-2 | TGTGCCAGCAGCCAATTTACAGGCCAAGAGACCCAGTACTTC | CASSQFTGQETQYF
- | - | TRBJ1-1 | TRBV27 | TGTGCCAGTTACAGGACAGCAAACACTGAAGCTTTCTTT | CASYRTANTEAFF
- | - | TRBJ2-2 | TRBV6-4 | TGTGCCAGCAGTGCCTTCGGGGAAACCGGGGAGCTGTTTTTT | CASSAFGETGELFF
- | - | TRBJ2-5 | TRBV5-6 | TGTGCCAGCAGCGGCCTGGACAGTCCGGGGGAGACCCAGTACTTC | CASSGLDSPGETQYF
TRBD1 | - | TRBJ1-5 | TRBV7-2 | TGTGCCAGCAGCACTGACAGGGGGAATCAGCCCCAGCATTTT | CASSTDRGNQPQHF
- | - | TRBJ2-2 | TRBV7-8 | TGTGCCAGCAGCCTACAGCTTACCGGGGAGCTGTTTTTT | CASSLQLTGELFF
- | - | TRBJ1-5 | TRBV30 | TGTGCCTGGAGCGTTGACAGTCCCGCCAGCAATCAGCCCCAGCATTTT | CAWSVDSPASNQPQHF
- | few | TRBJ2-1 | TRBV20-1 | TGCAGTGCTAAAGCAAAAATTGAGCAGTTCTTC | CSAKAKIEQFF
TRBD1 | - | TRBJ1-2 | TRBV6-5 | TGTGCCAGCAGTTACTCGCATACAGGGGTCGGCTACACCTTC | CASSYSHTGVGYTF
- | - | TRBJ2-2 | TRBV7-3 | TGTGCCAGCAGCTCCGACAGCTACACCGGGGAGCTGTTTTTT | CASSSDSYTGELFF
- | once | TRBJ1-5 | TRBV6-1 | TGTGCCAGCACACGAGGACAGAATAGCAATCAGCCCCAGCATTTT | CASTRGQNSNQPQHF
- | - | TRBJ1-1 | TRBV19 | TGTGCCAGTAGTATTGACAGGAACACTGAAGCTTTCTTT | CASSIDRNTEAFF
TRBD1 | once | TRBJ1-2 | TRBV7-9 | TGTTCCAGCAGCTTGGGACAGGGGAATAACTATGGCTACACCTTC | CSSSLGQGNNYGYTF
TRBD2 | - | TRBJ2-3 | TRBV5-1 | TGCGCCAGCAGCCTAGCGGGGGGGAGCACAGATACGCAGTATTTT | CASSLAGGSTDTQYF
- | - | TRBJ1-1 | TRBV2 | TGTGCCAGCAGGACAGGACAAAACACTGAAGCTTTCTTT | CASRTGQNTEAFF
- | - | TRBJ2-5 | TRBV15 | TGTGCCACCAGCAGAGGGTTAGAGGGCAAGGAGACCCAGTACTTC | CATSRGLEGKETQYF
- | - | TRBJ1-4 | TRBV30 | TGTGCCTGGGCCGAAAATGCAAACAGAGATAATGAAAAACTGTTTTTT | CAWAENANRDNEKLFF